This TCR beta chain was profiled in a study of blood T cell repertoires in COVID-19. Turning to the study itself: The origin of the acute and convalescent COVID-19 samples was the United States, Italy and Spain. Sources were T cells, B-cell-depleted T cells, or PBMCs; the material itself was cDNA or gDNA.

The table lists this clone with a count of one. Study processing details: The assay estimated nucleated cells by amplifying reference gene primers. TCRdb's copy holds only in-frame clones and misses some; the assay was immunoSEQ multiplex PCR. The V and J calls and clone size were taken over from that table, and D and trimming were inferred from the DNA. The table includes about 33,000 clones, approximately 89% detected once. Per the germline V gene, CDR1 is MNHEY and CDR2 is SMNVEV (reference sequence). The ends lost 2 bases at V and 7 bases at J; junction bases unmatched: 6. The CDR3 contains 14 residues.

The gene calls are TRBV27 and TRBJ1-2; TRBD1 aligns across 8 bases. This clonotype was obtained from a human donor in a cohort sampled during active COVID-19. The material sequenced was peripheral blood. As DNA, the CDR3 is TGTGCCAGCAGTTTAGGGCAGGGGGCGAGTGGCTACACCTTC. The encoded protein is CASSLGQGASGYTF.